A selection of T cell receptor beta chains follows, all from one sample in a study of cytomegalovirus exposure and HLA in healthy donors. Here immunoSEQ multiplex PCR was the method, and the copy in TCRdb shows in-frame clones only, minus some. The listing records 130,000 to 150,000 clones. The material sequenced was PBMCs. The receptors were sampled from a man aged 40-49 years in good health and CMV-seronegative. CDR3s include the opening cysteine and the closing phenylalanine or tryptophan. A D gene is named only where the DNA matches it firmly.

J | V | D | CDR3 | DNA
TRBJ2-1 | TRBV9 | NA | CASSVGALGNEQFF | TGTGCCAGCAGCGTAGGGGCCCTTGGCAATGAGCAGTTCTTC
TRBJ1-5 | TRBV28 | TRBD1 | CASSEGTGRQPQHF | TGTGCCAGCAGTGAAGGGACAGGTCGTCAGCCCCAGCATTTT
TRBJ2-2 | TRBV7-9 | NA | CASSAGDTGTGELFF | TGTGCCAGCAGCGCGGGGGACACTGGGACCGGGGAGCTGTTTTTT
TRBJ1-5 | TRBV5-6 | TRBD1 | CASSLGQGINQPQHF | TGTGCCAGCAGCTTGGGACAGGGGATTAATCAGCCCCAGCATTTT
TRBJ1-5 | TRBV28 | NA | CASQTGGTNQPQHF | TGTGCCAGCCAGACGGGGGGCACCAATCAGCCCCAGCATTTT
TRBJ2-7 | TRBV5-1 | NA | CASSHDISYEQYF | TGCGCCAGCAGCCATGACATATCCTACGAGCAGTACTTC
TRBJ1-1 | TRBV7-3 | NA | CASSLTVITEAFF | TGTGCCAGCAGCTTGACAGTAATCACTGAAGCTTTCTTT
TRBJ2-7 | TRBV29-1 | TRBD2 | CSVGLAATYEQYF | TGCAGCGTCGGACTAGCGGCTACCTACGAGCAGTACTTC
TRBJ1-2 | TRBV11-2 | TRBD1 | CASSHPGQGAFGYTF | TGTGCCAGCAGCCATCCGGGACAGGGGGCGTTCGGCTACACCTTC
TRBJ1-2 | TRBV4-1 | NA | CASSQVASEDYTF | TGCGCCAGCAGCCAAGTAGCTTCTGAGGACTACACCTTC
TRBJ2-7 | TRBV28 | NA | CASSHRTKSYEQYF | TGTGCCAGCAGTCATCGGACAAAATCCTACGAGCAGTACTTC
TRBJ2-2 | TRBV10-3 | TRBD1 | CAISTQRRTGGSGELFF | TGTGCCATCAGTACCCAAAGAAGGACAGGGGGTTCCGGGGAGCTGTTTTTT
TRBJ1-1 | TRBV7-3 | TRBD1 | CASSPGQGNMNTEAFF | TGTGCCAGCAGCCCGGGACAGGGGAACATGAACACTGAAGCTTTCTTT
TRBJ2-3 | TRBV25-1 | TRBD1 | CASSGGTGLSRDTQYF | TGTGCCAGCAGTGGTGGGACAGGTCTCAGTAGAGATACGCAGTATTTT
TRBJ1-2 | TRBV5-1 | TRBD1 | CASSEQGGDYGYTF | TGCGCCAGCAGCGAGCAGGGGGGTGACTATGGCTACACCTTC
TRBJ1-6 | TRBV27 | TRBD1 | CASNATGPYNSPLHF | TGTGCCAGCAACGCGACAGGGCCCTATAATTCACCCCTCCACTTT
TRBJ2-2 | TRBV7-3 | TRBD1 | CASSLTGGLVGELFF | TGTGCCAGCAGCTTGACAGGGGGTTTGGTCGGGGAGCTGTTTTTT
TRBJ2-7 | TRBV2 | NA | CASSDGANEQYF | TGTGCCAGCAGTGATGGAGCAAACGAGCAGTACTTC
TRBJ1-2 | TRBV19 | TRBD1 | CASSPGGRGYGYTF | TGTGCCAGTAGTCCAGGGGGCAGGGGCTATGGCTACACCTTC
TRBJ1-3 | TRBV20-1 | NA | CSASGPNTIYF | TGCAGTGCGTCAGGGCCAAACACCATATATTTT
TRBJ1-2 | TRBV4-3 | NA | CASSQDPRQGYGYTF | TGCGCCAGCAGCCAAGATCCACGGCAGGGCTATGGCTACACCTTC
TRBJ2-1 | TRBV5-5 | TRBD2 | CASSSLAGGLNEQFF | TGTGCCAGCAGCTCTCTAGCGGGGGGGCTCAATGAGCAGTTCTTC
TRBJ2-1 | TRBV4-3 | TRBD2 | CASSRNGGEAFF | TGCGCCAGCAGCCGGAACGGGGGGGAGGCGTTCTTC
TRBJ1-1 | TRBV5-1 | NA | CASSLVAGNTEAFF | TGCGCCAGCAGCTTGGTCGCAGGGAACACTGAAGCTTTCTTT
TRBJ2-5 | TRBV5-8 | NA | CASGRERETQYF | TGTGCCAGCGGGCGGGAACGAGAGACCCAGTACTTC
TRBJ1-5 | TRBV7-8 | NA | CASSLTRGSGNQPQHF | TGTGCCAGCAGCTTAACAAGGGGGAGCGGCAATCAGCCCCAGCATTTT
TRBJ1-1 | TRBV7-2 | TRBD1 | CASSLAGTGSPAFF | TGTGCCAGCAGCTTAGCCGGGACAGGGAGTCCAGCTTTCTTT
TRBJ2-7 | TRBV11-3 | TRBD1 | CASSQDRESSYEQYF | TGTGCCAGCAGCCAGGACAGGGAAAGCTCCTACGAGCAGTACTTC
TRBJ1-5 | TRBV7-9 | TRBD1 | CASSSGQGSSTAQHF | TGTGCCAGCAGCTCAGGACAGGGTTCAAGTACGGCCCAGCATTTT
TRBJ1-5 | TRBV25-1 | NA | CASSEYGNNQPQHF | TGTGCCAGCAGTGAATACGGGAACAATCAGCCCCAGCATTTT
TRBJ1-2 | TRBV7-9 | NA | CASSLTGRGFYGYTF | TGTGCCAGCAGCTTAACGGGCAGGGGTTTCTATGGCTACACCTTC
TRBJ2-1 | TRBV10-3 | TRBD2 | CAISGGLAGGNEQFF | TGTGCCATCAGTGGCGGGCTAGCGGGGGGGAATGAGCAGTTCTTC
TRBJ2-7 | TRBV27 | NA | CASSWAPSYEQYF | TGTGCCAGCTCTTGGGCCCCCTCCTACGAGCAGTACTTC
TRBJ1-1 | TRBV6-1 | NA | CASSELELNTEAFF | TGTGCCAGCAGTGAATTAGAGCTGAACACTGAAGCTTTCTTT
TRBJ2-1 | TRBV7-8 | NA | CASSWTINEQFF | TGTGCCAGCAGTTGGACAATCAATGAGCAGTTCTTC
TRBJ2-7 | TRBV5-1 | NA | CASSLAPGSYEQYF | TGCGCCAGCAGCTTGGCTCCAGGGTCCTACGAGCAGTACTTC
TRBJ1-2 | TRBV6-4 | NA | CASRPGYNYGYTF | TGTGCCAGCAGGCCAGGGTATAACTATGGCTACACCTTC
TRBJ2-3 | TRBV10-3 | TRBD2 | CAISGSKTSGGAADTQYF | TGTGCCATCAGTGGAAGCAAGACTAGCGGGGGGGCTGCAGATACGCAGTATTTT
TRBJ1-5 | TRBV4-3 | NA | CASSQDPGGNQPQHF | TGCGCCAGCAGCCAAGATCCGGGGGGCAATCAGCCCCAGCATTTT
TRBJ2-7 | TRBV18 | NA | CASSGQGEQYF | TGTGCCAGCTCAGGGCAGGGCGAGCAGTACTTC
TRBJ2-4 | TRBV6-6 | TRBD1 | CASSQGVDIQYF | TGTGCCAGCAGTCAGGGGGTTGACATTCAGTACTTC
TRBJ1-3 | TRBV5-4 | NA | CASSPYSGNTIYF | TGTGCCAGCAGCCCCTACTCTGGAAACACCATATATTTT
TRBJ2-7 | TRBV7-8 | NA | CASSPRWQDYEQYF | TGTGCCAGCAGCCCACGCTGGCAGGACTACGAGCAGTACTTC
TRBJ1-4 | TRBV27 | NA | CASGGRTNEKLFF | TGTGCCAGCGGGGGGAGAACTAATGAAAAACTGTTTTTT
TRBJ2-5 | TRBV11-2 | TRBD2 | CASSFNSGKETQYF | TGTGCCAGCAGCTTTAATAGCGGGAAAGAGACCCAGTACTTC
TRBJ2-2 | TRBV15 | NA | CATSSETGELFF | TGTGCCACCAGCTCTGAGACCGGGGAGCTGTTTTTT
TRBJ1-6 | TRBV7-6 | NA | CASSPGAGGGGVNSPLHF | TGTGCCAGCAGCCCCGGGGCTGGGGGCGGGGGGGTTAATTCACCCCTCCACTTT
TRBJ2-2 | TRBV11-3 | TRBD1 | CASSRDREGGELFF | TGTGCCAGCAGCCGGGACAGGGAAGGCGGGGAGCTGTTTTTT
TRBJ2-2 | TRBV4-3 | TRBD2 | CASSQYSGLAGGPGELFF | TGCGCCAGCAGCCAATACTCGGGACTAGCGGGGGGGCCCGGGGAGCTGTTTTTT
TRBJ2-5 | TRBV5-1 | TRBD2 | CASWEGGTPWETQYF | TGCGCCAGCTGGGAGGGAGGAACCCCGTGGGAGACCCAGTACTTC
TRBJ2-7 | TRBV12-5 | NA | CASGLVWAGAEQYF | TGTGCTAGTGGTTTGGTATGGGCAGGGGCCGAGCAGTACTTC
TRBJ2-1 | TRBV6-5 | NA | CASSYSVNYNEQFF | TGTGCCAGCAGTTACTCTGTAAACTACAATGAGCAGTTCTTC
TRBJ1-5 | TRBV18 | NA | CASSPGQLIGNQPQHF | TGTGCCAGCTCACCCGGACAGCTCATTGGCAATCAGCCCCAGCATTTT